This T cell receptor beta chain was sequenced during a study of human T cells and chemical hapten exposure. Study-wide background: The study patch tested 0.01% DPC on the upper back and read results at 6 days.

TCRdb passed the RACE reads through MiXCR, listing each CDR3 protein once. The sample carries around 99,000 distinct CDR3 sequences, under 15% recorded once. The CDR3 extends over 15 amino acids. V gave up 1 base and J gave up 6 bases; unmatched junction bases: 2. From germline, CDR1 is SGHVS and CDR2 FNYEAQ. Described time point: patch test 1, 2 weeks after DPC sensitization. Treatment noted: therapeutic diphenylcyclopropenone sensitization with weekly scalp DPC. This clonotype was counted at least ten times. The specimen was whole blood, collected in connection with sensitization to the hapten diphenylcyclopropenone (DPC). This clonotype was obtained from a woman aged 40 to 50 with alopecia areata. Some clones in this sample may be carry-over from other donors' samples. The chain joins TRBV7-6 to TRBJ2-1, with 11 bases identical to TRBD1. The CDR3 sequence is CASSLDGTGGNEQFF. CDR3 nucleotides: TGTGCCAGCAGCTTAGATGGGACAGGGGGCAATGAGCAGTTCTTC.